This TCR beta chain was recorded in a study of blood T cells in healthy people across ages. V lost 8 bases and J 2 bases, leaving 10 bases between the germline ends. This CDR3 has 12 residues. Germline CDR1 MDHEN, CDR2 SYDVKM. The sample, roughly 9.5 milliliters of peripheral blood, was drawn from each donor. A J-beta primer mix and a sample-barcoded 5' primer were used in a second PCR of about 7 to 12 cycles. TCRdb processed the 5' RACE reads anew with MiXCR; each CDR3 protein has one entry. The sample lists 700,000 to 1,000,000 distinct CDR3 sequences, under 45% occurring once. The TCR originated in a man aged 55 to 70 in good health. V and J are TRBV28 and TRBJ2-7; D gene unclear. The specimen was blood. CDR3 residues: CASGSHTYEQYF. CDR3 coding DNA: TGTGCCAGCGGCAGCCACACCTACGAGCAGTACTTC.